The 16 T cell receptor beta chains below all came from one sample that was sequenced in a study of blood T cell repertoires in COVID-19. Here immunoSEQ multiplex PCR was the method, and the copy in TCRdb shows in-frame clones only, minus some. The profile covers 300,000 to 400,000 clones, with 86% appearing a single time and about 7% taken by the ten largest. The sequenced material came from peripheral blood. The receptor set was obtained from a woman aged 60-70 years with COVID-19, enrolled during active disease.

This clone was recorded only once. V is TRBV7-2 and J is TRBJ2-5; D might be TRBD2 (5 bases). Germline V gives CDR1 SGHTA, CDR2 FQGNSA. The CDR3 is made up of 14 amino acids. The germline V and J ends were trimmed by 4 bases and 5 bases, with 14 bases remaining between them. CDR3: CASSYNTGSETQYF. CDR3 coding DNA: TGTGCCAGCAGCTATAACACGGGATCGGAGACCCAGTACTTC.

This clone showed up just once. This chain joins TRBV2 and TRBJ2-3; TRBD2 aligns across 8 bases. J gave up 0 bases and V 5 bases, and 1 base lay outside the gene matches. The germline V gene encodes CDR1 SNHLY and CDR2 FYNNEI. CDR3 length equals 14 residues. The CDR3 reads CASSRTSSTDTQYF. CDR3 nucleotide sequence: TGTGCCAGCAGTAGGACTAGCAGCACAGATACGCAGTATTTT.

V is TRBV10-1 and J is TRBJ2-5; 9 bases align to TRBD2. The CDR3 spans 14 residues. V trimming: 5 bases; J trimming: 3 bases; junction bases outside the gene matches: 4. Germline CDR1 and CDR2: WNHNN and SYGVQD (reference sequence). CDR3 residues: CASSWRLAEETQYF. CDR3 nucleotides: TGCGCCAGCAGTTGGAGACTAGCGGAAGAGACCCAGTACTTC.

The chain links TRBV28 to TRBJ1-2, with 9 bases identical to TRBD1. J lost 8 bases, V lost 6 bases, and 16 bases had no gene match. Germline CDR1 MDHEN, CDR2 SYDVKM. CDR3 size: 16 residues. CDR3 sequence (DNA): TGTGCCAGCAGCCTTATACCCGTACAGGGGGCGGGAGGCTACACCTTC. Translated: CASSLIPVQGAGGYTF.

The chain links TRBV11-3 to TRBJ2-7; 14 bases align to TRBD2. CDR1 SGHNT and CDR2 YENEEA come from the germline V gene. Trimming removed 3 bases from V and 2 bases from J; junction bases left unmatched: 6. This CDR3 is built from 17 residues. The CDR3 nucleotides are TGTGCCAGCAGCTTGGGCGCGACTAGCGGGGGGGCCTACGAGCAGTACTTC. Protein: CASSLGATSGGAYEQYF. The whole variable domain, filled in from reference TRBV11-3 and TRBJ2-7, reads EAGVVQSPRYKIIEKKQPVAFWCNPISGHNTLYWYLQNLGQGPELLIRYENEEAVDDSQLPKDRFSAERLKGVDSTLKIQPAELGDSAVYLCASSLGATSGGAYEQYFGPGTRLTVT.

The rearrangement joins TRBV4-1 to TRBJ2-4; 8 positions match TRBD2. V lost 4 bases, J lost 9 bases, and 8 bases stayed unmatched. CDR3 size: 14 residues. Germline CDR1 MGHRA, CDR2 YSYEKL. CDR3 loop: CASSRPGLESIQYF. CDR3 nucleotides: TGCGCCAGCAGCCGTCCGGGACTAGAAAGCATTCAGTACTTC.

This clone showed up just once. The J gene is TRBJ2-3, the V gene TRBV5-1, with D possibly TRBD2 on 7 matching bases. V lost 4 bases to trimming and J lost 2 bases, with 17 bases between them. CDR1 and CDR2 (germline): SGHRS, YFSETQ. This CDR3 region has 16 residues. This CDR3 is CASSPGEGGYTDTQYF. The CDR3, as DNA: TGCGCCAGCAGCCCCGGAGAGGGGGGGTACACAGATACGCAGTATTTT.

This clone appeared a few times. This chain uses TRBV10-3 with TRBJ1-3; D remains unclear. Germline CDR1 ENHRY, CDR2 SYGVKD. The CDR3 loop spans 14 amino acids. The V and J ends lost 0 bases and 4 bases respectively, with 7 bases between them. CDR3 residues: CAISESRSGNTIYF. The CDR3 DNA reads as TGTGCCATCAGTGAGTCGCGGTCCGGAAACACCATATATTTT.

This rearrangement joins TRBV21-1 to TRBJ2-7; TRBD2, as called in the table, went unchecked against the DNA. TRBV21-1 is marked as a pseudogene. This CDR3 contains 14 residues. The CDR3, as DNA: TGTGCCAGCAGCAAGGCAATTCTAGGTTACGAGCAGTACTTC. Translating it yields CASSKAILGYEQYF.

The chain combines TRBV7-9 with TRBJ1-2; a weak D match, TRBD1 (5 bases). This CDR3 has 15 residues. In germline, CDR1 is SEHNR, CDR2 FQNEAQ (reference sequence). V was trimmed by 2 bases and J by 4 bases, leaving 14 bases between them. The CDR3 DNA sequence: TGTGCCAGCAGCTTAACTGAACAGGCCAGCTATGGCTACACCTTC. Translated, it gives CASSLTEQASYGYTF.

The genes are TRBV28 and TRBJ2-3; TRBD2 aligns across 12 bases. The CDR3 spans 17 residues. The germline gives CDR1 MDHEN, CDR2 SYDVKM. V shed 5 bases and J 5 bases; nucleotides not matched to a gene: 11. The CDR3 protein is CASSTSGGPRRGDTQYF. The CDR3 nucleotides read TGTGCCAGCAGTACTAGCGGGGGGCCACGGCGGGGAGATACGCAGTATTTT.

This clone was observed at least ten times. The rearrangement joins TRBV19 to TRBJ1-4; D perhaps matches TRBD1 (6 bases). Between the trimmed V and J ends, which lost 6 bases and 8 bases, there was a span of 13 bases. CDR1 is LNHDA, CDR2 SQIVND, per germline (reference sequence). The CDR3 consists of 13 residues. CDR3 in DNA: TGTGCCAGTAGGGGAGATACAGGGGAAAAACTGTTTTTT. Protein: CASRGDTGEKLFF.

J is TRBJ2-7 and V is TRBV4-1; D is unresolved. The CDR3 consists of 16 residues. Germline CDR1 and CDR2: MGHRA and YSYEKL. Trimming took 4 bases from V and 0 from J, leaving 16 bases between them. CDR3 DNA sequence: TGCGCCAGCAGCCCAAGGCCACTGCGGAACTCCTACGAGCAGTACTTC. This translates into CASSPRPLRNSYEQYF.

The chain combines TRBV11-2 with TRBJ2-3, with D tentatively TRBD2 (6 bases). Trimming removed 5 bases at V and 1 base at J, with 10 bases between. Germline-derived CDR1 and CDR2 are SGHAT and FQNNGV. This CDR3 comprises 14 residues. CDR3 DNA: TGTGCCAGCAGCACCCGCGGGGGCACAGATACGCAGTATTTT. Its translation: CASSTRGGTDTQYF.

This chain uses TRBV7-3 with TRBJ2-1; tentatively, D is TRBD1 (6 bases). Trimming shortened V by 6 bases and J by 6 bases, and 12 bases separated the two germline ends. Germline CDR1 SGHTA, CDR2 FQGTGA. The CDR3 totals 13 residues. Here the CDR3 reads CASRKGQSNEQFF. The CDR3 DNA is TGTGCCAGCAGAAAAGGACAGAGCAATGAGCAGTTCTTC.

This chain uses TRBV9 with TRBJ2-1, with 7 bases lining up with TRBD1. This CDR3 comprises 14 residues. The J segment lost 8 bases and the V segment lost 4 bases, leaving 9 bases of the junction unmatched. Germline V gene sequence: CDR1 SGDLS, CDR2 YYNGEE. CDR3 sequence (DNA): TGTGCCAGCAGCCTCCTTGGGACAGCCGATGAGCAGTTCTTC. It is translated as CASSLLGTADEQFF. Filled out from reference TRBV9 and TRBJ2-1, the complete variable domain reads DSGVTQTPKHLITATGQRVTLRCSPRSGDLSVYWYQQSLDQGLQFLIQYYNGEERAKGNILERFSAQQFPDLHSELNLSSLELGDSALYFCASSLLGTADEQFFGPGTRLTVL.